The source of this T cell receptor beta chain is a study of OX40 agonist ivuxolimab in advanced cancers. About the study: Of the patients, three showed partial responses, one with hepatocellular carcinoma and two with cutaneous melanoma. Points from the study as a whole: In the 0.1 to 3.0 mg/kg range, CD4+ and CD8+ blood T cells had expanded clonally by week 6.

Data came from immunoSEQ multiplex PCR; TCRdb stores just in-frame clones and leaves some out. The sample consists of roughly 50,000 clones, 84% of them appearing once. Patients with autoimmune history or systemic immunosuppression were excluded. The CDR3 has 15 amino acids. The J segment lost 6 bases and the V segment lost 0 bases, leaving 3 bases of the junction unmatched. Germline loops: CDR1 ENHRY, CDR2 SYGVKD. By sample share, this clone is medium-sized. Its antigen is as yet unknown. Sequencing was performed on CD4+ or CD8+ T cells sorted from blood, taken in a trial of the OX40 agonist ivuxolimab. The receptor was derived from an adult with an advanced solid tumor such as melanoma, head and neck, liver or kidney cancer. V gene TRBV10-3 combines with J gene TRBJ2-1; TRBD2 matches 9 bases. The CDR3 nucleotides are TGTGCCATCAGTGAGTCCCCTAGCGGGATCAATGAGCAGTTCTTC. This translates into CAISESPSGINEQFF.